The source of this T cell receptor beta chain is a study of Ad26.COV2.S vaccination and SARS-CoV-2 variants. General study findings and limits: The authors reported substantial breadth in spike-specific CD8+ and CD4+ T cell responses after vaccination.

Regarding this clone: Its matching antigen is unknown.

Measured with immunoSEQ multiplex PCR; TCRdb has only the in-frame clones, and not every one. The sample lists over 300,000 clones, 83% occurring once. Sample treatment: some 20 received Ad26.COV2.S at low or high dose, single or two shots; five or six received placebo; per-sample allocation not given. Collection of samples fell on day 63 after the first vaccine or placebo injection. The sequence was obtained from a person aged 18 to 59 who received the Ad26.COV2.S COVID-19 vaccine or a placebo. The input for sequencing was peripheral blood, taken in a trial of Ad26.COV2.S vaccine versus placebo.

Written as DNA, the CDR3 is TGTGCCAGTAGTGCGGGACTGGGCTACGAGCAGTACTTC. This translates into CASSAGLGYEQYF. The genes are TRBV19 and TRBJ2-7, with D possibly TRBD2 on 6 matching bases. The CDR3 length is 13 residues. The V and J ends lost 5 bases and 3 bases respectively, with 11 bases between them. The germline V gene encodes CDR1 LNHDA and CDR2 SQIVND (reference sequence).